This T cell receptor beta chain came from a study of blood T cell repertoires in COVID-19 (dated by TCRdb to between 2020 and 2021). For the study in its entirety: Collaborator samples came from the United States, Italy and Spain and covered acute and convalescent phases of COVID-19. A de-identified subject ID, COVID-19 status, age in years and sex were almost always included in the sample metadata. The material from the prospective study consisted of cDNA or gDNA derived from T cells, B-cell-depleted T cells, or PBMCs. Samples were obtained from the ongoing ImmuneRACE study (first 160 participants) and from over 1,000 subjects provided by 6 global collaborators. The repertoires were released in a freely available public database meant as a resource for research on the immune response to SARS-CoV-2. Subjects who had been exposed to COVID-19, were actively infected with it, or had recovered from it provided the deeply sampled blood TCRbeta repertoires that made up the dataset. Where available, HLA class I and class II types were taken from metadata supplied by the sample provider and were not determined by assay-based typing.

From cysteine to phenylalanine, the CDR3 is 17 amino acids long. Only the CDR3 DNA stays, 51 bases, in frame from base 1. CDR1 is given as MNHEY and CDR2 as SMNVEV, both from the germline V gene (reference sequence). V is pruned by 2 bases and J by 1 base, leaving 6 bases of the junction without a gene match. The immunoSEQ Assay, a bias-controlled multiplex PCR, was used to amplify TCRbeta CDR3 regions from genomic DNA. In the source study's methods: Within the assay, amplification of reference gene primers was used to estimate how many nucleated cells each sample contained. To quantify the absolute abundance of each unique TCRbeta CDR3 rearrangement, sequence reads were collapsed and filtered. For each sample, productive Simpson clonality was calculated as the square root of Simpson's diversity index over productive rearrangements. In TCRdb, the immuneACCESS table is reduced to in-frame sequences with V and J assigned. These tables do not hold every clone; where another copy was compared, an unresolved V gene accounts for under half, and the others remain unexplained. V and J calls and clone size follow that table, whereas D and trimming were derived from the DNA. This sample gives 200,000 to 250,000 clones in total; 80% of them show up just once. The ten largest clonotypes hold roughly 13% of the sample.

Each collaborating institution followed its own protocols to collect whole blood in K2EDTA tubes. For TCRbeta analysis, collaborator samples were shipped as frozen whole blood, as isolated PBMCs, or as DNA extracted from either sample type. This clone was recorded once. Its target antigen remains unknown. The sample holds no much larger clone one base away, and base qualities are not on file. Overall study outcomes, separate from this receptor: Clinical and demographic metadata were provided uncurated, with the amount varying by source and participant.

This clonotype was sampled from a human donor in a cohort sampled during active COVID-19. The rearranged segments are TRBV27 and TRBJ2-1; 9 middle bases align to TRBD2. The sequencing input was peripheral blood. The nucleotides are TGTGCCAGCAGTTTAGGGGCTAGCGGGGTTTCCTACAATGAGCAGTTCTTC. Its translation reads: CASSLGASGVSYNEQFF.